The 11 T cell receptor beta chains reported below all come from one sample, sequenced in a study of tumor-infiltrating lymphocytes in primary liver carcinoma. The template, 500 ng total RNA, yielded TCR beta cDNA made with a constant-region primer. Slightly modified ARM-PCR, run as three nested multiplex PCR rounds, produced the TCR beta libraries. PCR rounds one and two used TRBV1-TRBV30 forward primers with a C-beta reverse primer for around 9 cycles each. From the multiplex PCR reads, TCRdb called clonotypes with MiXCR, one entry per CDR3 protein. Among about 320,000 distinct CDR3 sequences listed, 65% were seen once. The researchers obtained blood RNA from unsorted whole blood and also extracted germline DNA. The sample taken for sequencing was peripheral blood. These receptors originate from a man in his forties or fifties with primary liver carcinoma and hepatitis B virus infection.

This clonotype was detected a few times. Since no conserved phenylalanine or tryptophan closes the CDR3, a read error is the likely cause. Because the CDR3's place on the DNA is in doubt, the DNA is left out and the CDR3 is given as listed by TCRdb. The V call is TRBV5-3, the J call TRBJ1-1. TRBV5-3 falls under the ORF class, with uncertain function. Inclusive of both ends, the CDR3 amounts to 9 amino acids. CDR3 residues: CARSFGRDL.

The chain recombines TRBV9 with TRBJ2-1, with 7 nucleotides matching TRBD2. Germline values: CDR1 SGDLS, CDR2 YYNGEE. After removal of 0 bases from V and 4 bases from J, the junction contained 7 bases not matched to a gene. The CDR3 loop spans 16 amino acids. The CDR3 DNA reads TGTGCCAGCAGCGTAGGGGGAGGGCCCGGGTACAATGAGCAGTTCTTC. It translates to CASSVGGGPGYNEQFF.

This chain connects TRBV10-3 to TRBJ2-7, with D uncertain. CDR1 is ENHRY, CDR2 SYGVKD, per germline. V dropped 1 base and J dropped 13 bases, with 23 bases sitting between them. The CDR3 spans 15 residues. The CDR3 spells CAISELGSGQVERYF. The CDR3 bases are TGTGCCATCAGTGAGTTGGGTTCCGGTCAGGTCGAGCGCTACTTC.

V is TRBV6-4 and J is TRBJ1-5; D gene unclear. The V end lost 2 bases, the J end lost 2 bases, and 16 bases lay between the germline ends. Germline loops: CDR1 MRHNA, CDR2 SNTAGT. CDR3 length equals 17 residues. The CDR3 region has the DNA TGTGCCAGCAGTGACACCCGTAAGGGCCCTGGCAATCAGCCCCAGCATTTT. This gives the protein CASSDTRKGPGNQPQHF.

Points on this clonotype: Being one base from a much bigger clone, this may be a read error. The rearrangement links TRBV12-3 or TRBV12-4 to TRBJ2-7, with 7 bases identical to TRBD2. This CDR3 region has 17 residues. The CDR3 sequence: CASSLRLAETHSYEQCF. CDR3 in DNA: TGTGCCAGCAGTTTACGGCTAGCGGAGACCCACTCCTACGAGCAGTGCTTC.

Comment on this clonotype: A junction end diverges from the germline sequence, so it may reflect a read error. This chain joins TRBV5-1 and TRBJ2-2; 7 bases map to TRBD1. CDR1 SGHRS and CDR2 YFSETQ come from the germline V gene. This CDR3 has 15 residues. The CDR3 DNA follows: TGCGCCAGCAAACCGACTACAGGGGACACAGGGGAGATGTTTTTT. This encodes CASKPTTGDTGEMFF.

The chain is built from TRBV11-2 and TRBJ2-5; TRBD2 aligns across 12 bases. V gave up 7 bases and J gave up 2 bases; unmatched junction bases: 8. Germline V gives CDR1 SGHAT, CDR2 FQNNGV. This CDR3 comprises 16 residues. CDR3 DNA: TGTGCCAGCATCTCTTGGACTAGCGGGAATCAAGAGACCCAGTACTTC. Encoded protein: CASISWTSGNQETQYF. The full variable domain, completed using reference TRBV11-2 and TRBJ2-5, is EAGVAQSPRYKIIEKRQSVAFWCNPISGHATLYWYQQILGQGPKLLIQFQNNGVVDDSQLPKDRFSAERLKGVDSTLKIQPAKLEDSAVYLCASISWTSGNQETQYFGPGTRLLVL.

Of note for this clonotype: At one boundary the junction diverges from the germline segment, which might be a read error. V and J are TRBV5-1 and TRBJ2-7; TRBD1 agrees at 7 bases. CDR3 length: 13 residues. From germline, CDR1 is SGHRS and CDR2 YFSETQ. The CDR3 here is CASSPTTGSVLHF. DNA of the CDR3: TGCGCCAGCAGCCCAACGACAGGGTCGGTACTTCACTTC.

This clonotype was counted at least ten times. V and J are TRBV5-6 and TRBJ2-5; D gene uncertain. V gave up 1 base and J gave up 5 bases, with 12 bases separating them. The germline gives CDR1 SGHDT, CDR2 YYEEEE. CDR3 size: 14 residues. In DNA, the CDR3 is TGTGCCAGCAGCTTGATGGGAAGTCAGGAGACCCAGTACTTC. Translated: CASSLMGSQETQYF.

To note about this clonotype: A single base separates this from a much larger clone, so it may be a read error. The CDR3 sequence: CASSPPTVDFYEQYF. The CDR3 region has the DNA TGTGCCAGCAGTCCGCCGACAGTCGATTTCTACGAGCAGTACTTC. The rearrangement joins TRBV6-2 or TRBV6-3 to TRBJ2-7; a possible D gene is TRBD1 (5 bases). The CDR3 is 15 residues long. V dropped 5 bases and J dropped 3 bases, with 17 bases sitting between them. CDR1 MNHEY and CDR2 SVGEGT come from the germline V gene.

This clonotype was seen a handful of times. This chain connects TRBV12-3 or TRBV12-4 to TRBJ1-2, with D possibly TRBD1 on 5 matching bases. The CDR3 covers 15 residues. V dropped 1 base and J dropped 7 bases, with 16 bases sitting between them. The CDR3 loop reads CASSLGVGDPGGYTF. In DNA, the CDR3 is TGTGCCAGCAGTTTAGGTGTGGGGGACCCCGGTGGCTACACCTTC.